The 16 T cell receptor beta chains below come from one sample, sequenced in a study of a mutant IDH1 vaccine in newly diagnosed glioma. TCRdb's copy holds only in-frame clones and misses some; the assay was immunoSEQ multiplex PCR. The repertoire holds about 38,000 clones, with about 78% as singletons. Sample time point: baseline, week 1 (first vaccination visit). Treatment given: pre-vaccination baseline after standard-of-care therapy. This specimen was PBMCs, taken from a glioma patient treated with radiotherapy, temozolomide or both. These receptors all stem from a middle-aged man with glioma. Some clones in this sample may be carry-over from other donors' samples.

The chain recombines TRBV9 with TRBJ2-3, with 7 positions matching TRBD2. This CDR3 is 17 amino acids long. V lost 0 bases, J lost 5 bases, and 12 bases stayed unmatched. CDR1 is SGDLS and CDR2 is YYNGEE in the germline V gene. CDR3 DNA: TGTGCCAGCAGCGTAGAAGGGCGGCGGGGGTCCCAAGATACGCAGTATTTT. Its protein product is CASSVEGRRGSQDTQYF.

The chain combines TRBV9 with TRBJ2-2; D is ambiguous. V dropped 0 bases and J dropped 3 bases, with 6 bases sitting between them. The CDR3 loop spans 14 amino acids. Germline-derived CDR1 and CDR2 are SGDLS and YYNGEE. Written as DNA, the CDR3 is TGTGCCAGCAGCGTAGTGTGGGACACCGGGGAGCTGTTTTTT. It codes for CASSVVWDTGELFF.

This clone appeared a single time. The chain carries TRBV6-6 and TRBJ1-4; D possibly corresponds to TRBD1 (5 bases). Trimming cost V 0 bases and J 1 base, with 6 bases left between them. Germline V gene data show CDR1 as MNHNY and CDR2 as SVGAGI (reference sequence). The CDR3 contains 15 residues. The CDR3 coding sequence is TGTGCCAGCAGTTACTCGGGGGGAACTAATGAAAAACTGTTTTTT. It encodes CASSYSGGTNEKLFF.

The chain is built from TRBV29-1 and TRBJ1-2, with D perhaps TRBD1 (5 bases). The CDR3 spans 13 residues. Germline loops: CDR1 SQVTM, CDR2 ANQGSEA. V was trimmed by 6 bases and J by 3 bases, leaving 14 bases between them. The CDR3 loop reads CSVLSGTDYGYTF. The CDR3, as DNA: TGCAGCGTCCTGTCCGGGACTGACTATGGCTACACCTTC.

The chain uses TRBV4-1 and TRBJ2-3; D is unclear. CDR1 MGHRA and CDR2 YSYEKL come from the germline V gene. The CDR3 contains 14 residues. The V and J ends lost 4 bases and 0 bases respectively, with 8 bases between them. DNA for the CDR3: TGCGCCAGCAGCCCAGCCTCTAGCACAGATACGCAGTATTTT. Encoded protein: CASSPASSTDTQYF.

The gene calls are TRBV10-3 and TRBJ1-2, with 9 positions matching TRBD1. Germline V lookup: CDR1 ENHRY, CDR2 SYGVKD. V lost 6 bases, J lost 7 bases, and 12 bases stayed unmatched. The CDR3 has 15 residues. CDR3 loop: CAIRDRGPLVSGYTF. The CDR3 DNA sequence: TGTGCCATCAGGGACAGGGGCCCCTTAGTCAGTGGCTACACCTTC.

The J gene is TRBJ1-2, the V gene TRBV2; D unresolved. Trimming stripped 3 bases from V and 1 base from J, with 9 bases between. Germline CDR1 reads SNHLY; CDR2 reads FYNNEI. The CDR3 sequence is 14 residues long. CDR3 region: CASSDGQVNYGYTF. In DNA, the CDR3 is TGTGCCAGCAGTGACGGGCAAGTTAACTATGGCTACACCTTC.

This clone was detected only a few times. The chain is built from TRBV5-4 and TRBJ1-1; possibly TRBD1 for D (5 bases). The V gene's germline CDR1 is SGHNT and CDR2 YYREEE (reference sequence). The CDR3 extends over 13 amino acids. V was clipped by 5 bases and J by 1 base, with 9 bases between them. For the CDR3, the DNA is TGTGCCAGCAGAATCAGGGAGAACACTGAAGCTTTCTTT. Amino acid sequence: CASRIRENTEAFF.

The chain is built from TRBV20-1 and TRBJ2-4, with D possibly TRBD1 on 5 matching bases. The CDR3 has 10 amino acids. With 6 bases removed from V and 8 bases from J, the gap between germline ends came to 8 bases. Per germline, CDR1 DFQATT and CDR2 SNEGSKA (reference sequence). CDR3 sequence: CSAGQHIQYF. Written as DNA, the CDR3 is TGCAGTGCGGGGCAGCACATTCAGTACTTC.

The V call is TRBV18, the J call TRBJ1-3; D is uncertain. CDR1 is KGHSH and CDR2 is LQKENI in the germline V gene. This CDR3 has 15 residues. Trimming took 3 bases from V and 4 from J, leaving 13 bases between them. The CDR3 reads CASSPSGYSGNTIYF. The CDR3 DNA sequence: TGTGCCAGCTCACCGTCGGGATATTCGGGAAACACCATATATTTT.

The chain employs TRBV7-9 and TRBJ1-1; a possible D gene is TRBD1 (5 bases). CDR1 SEHNR and CDR2 FQNEAQ come from the germline V gene (reference sequence). The length of the CDR3 is 12 residues. CDR3 protein: CASDGTLTEAFF. In DNA, the CDR3 is TGTGCATCCGACGGGACCCTTACTGAAGCTTTCTTT.

This clone was picked up one time. The chain recombines TRBV7-2 with TRBJ1-1; 10 bases map to TRBD1. Per the germline V gene, CDR1 is SGHTA and CDR2 is FQGNSA. The ends lost 1 base at V and 7 bases at J; junction bases unmatched: 6. CDR3 length equals 15 residues. The CDR3 DNA is TGTGCCAGCAGCTTAGATGGGACAGGGGAGAGTGAAGCTTTCTTT. Translating it yields CASSLDGTGESEAFF.

The V and J genes are TRBV19 and TRBJ1-1; no clear D gene. V was pared by 7 bases and J by 1 base, with 4 bases between. Germline V gene lookup returns CDR1 LNHDA and CDR2 SQIVND (reference sequence). The CDR3 is made up of 11 amino acids. The CDR3 loop is CASIANTEAFF. The CDR3 DNA reads as TGTGCCAGTATCGCGAACACTGAAGCTTTCTTT.

The chain recombines TRBV6-5 with TRBJ1-5; D gene ambiguous. Trimming removed 0 bases at V and 5 bases at J, with 11 bases between. CDR3 length: 15 residues. CDR1 and CDR2 from the germline V gene are MNHEY and SVGAGI. Here the CDR3 reads CASSYSTNGDQPQHF. The CDR3 DNA reads as TGTGCCAGCAGTTACTCGACAAATGGGGATCAGCCCCAGCATTTT.

The chain uses TRBV30 and TRBJ1-5; 7 bases map to TRBD1. V shed 3 bases and J 6 bases; nucleotides not matched to a gene: 5. CDR1 is GTSNPN and CDR2 is SVGIG in the germline V gene (reference sequence). The CDR3 contains 13 residues. CDR3 coding DNA: TGTGCCTGGAGCGGGACAGTAGGTCAGCCCCAGCATTTT. Translating gives CAWSGTVGQPQHF.

This sequence joins TRBV30 and TRBJ1-4; D is unresolved. Germline V gene lookup returns CDR1 GTSNPN and CDR2 SVGIG (reference sequence). V dropped 1 base and J dropped 6 bases, with 9 bases sitting between them. The CDR3 consists of 13 residues. The CDR3 loop reads CAWSARRDEKLFF. In nucleotides, the CDR3 is TGTGCCTGGAGTGCCCGCCGGGATGAAAAACTGTTTTTT.